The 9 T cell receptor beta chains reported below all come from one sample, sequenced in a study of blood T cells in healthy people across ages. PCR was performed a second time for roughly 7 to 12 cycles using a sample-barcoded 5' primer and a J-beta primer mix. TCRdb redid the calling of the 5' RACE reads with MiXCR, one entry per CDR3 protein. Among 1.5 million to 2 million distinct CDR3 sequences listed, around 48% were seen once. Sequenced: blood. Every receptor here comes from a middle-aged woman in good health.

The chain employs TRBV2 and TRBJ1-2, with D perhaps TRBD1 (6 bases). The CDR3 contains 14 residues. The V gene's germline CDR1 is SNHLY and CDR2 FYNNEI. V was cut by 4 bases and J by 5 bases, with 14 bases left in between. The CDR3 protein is CASSGLDSDYGYTF. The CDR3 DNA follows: TGTGCCAGCAGTGGTCTGGACAGTGATTATGGCTACACCTTC.

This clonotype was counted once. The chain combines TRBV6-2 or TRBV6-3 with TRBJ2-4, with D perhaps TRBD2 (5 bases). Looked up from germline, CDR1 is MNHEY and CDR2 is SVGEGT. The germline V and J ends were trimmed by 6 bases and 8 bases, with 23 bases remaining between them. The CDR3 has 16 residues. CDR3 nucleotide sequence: TGTGCCAGCAGCCTACTGGGAGCCGGGTCGTCGGACATTCAGTACTTC. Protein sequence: CASSLLGAGSSDIQYF.

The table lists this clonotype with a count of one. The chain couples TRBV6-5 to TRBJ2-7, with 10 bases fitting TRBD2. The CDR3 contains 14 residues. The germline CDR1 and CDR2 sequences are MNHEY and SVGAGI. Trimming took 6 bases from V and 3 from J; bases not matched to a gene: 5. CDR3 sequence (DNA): TGTGCCAGCAGACTGATAGCGGGGGGCTACGAGCAGTACTTC. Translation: CASRLIAGGYEQYF.

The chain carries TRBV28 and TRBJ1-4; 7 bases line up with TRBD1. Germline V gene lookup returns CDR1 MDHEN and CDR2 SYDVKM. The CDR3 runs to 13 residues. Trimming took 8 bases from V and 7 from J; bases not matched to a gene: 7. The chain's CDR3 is CASGGGAGEKLFF. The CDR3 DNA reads TGTGCCAGCGGAGGGGGCGCCGGTGAAAAACTGTTTTTT.

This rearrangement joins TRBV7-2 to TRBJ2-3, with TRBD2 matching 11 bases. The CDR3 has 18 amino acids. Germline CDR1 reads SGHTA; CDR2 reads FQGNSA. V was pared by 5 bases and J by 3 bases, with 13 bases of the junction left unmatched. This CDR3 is CASSPQGSGGGRTDTQYF. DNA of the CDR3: TGTGCCAGCAGCCCCCAGGGTAGCGGGGGGGGTCGGACAGATACGCAGTATTTT.

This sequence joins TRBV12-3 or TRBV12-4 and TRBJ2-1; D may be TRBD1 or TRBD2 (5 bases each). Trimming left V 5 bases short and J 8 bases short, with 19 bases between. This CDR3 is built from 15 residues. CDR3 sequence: CASSPQTGAGYEQFF. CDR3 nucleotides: TGTGCCAGCAGTCCCCAGACCGGGGCCGGATATGAGCAGTTCTTC.

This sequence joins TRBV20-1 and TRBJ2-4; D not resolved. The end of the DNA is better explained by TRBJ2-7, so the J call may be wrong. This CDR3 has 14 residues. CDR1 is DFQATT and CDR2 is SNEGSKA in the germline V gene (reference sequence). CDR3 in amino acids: CSARRAPKVNEQYF. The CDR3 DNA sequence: TGCAGTGCTAGAAGGGCACCGAAGGTCAACGAGCAGTACTTC.

CDR3 region: CASSPEGGTQPQHF. The CDR3 region has the DNA TGTGCCAGCAGCCCTGAGGGGGGGACTCAGCCCCAGCATTTT. The V call is TRBV3-1, the J call TRBJ1-5, with a weak D call TRBD1 (6 bases). The CDR3 has 14 residues. Trimming cost V 4 bases and J 6 bases, with 13 bases left between them. The germline V gene has CDR1 LGHDT and CDR2 YNNKEL (reference sequence).

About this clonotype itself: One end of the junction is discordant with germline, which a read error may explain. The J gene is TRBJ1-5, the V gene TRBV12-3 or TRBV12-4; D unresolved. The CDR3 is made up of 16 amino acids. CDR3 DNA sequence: TGTGCCAGCAGTTTAGTAACCGGTGGTAGCGATCAGCCCCAGCATTTT. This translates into CASSLVTGGSDQPQHF.